A selection of T cell receptor beta chains follows, all from one sample in a study of cytomegalovirus exposure and HLA in healthy donors. Produced via immunoSEQ multiplex PCR; TCRdb's table is partial and in-frame only. The data contain 130,000 or so clones, roughly 75% of them singletons. Input material: PBMCs. The source is a man aged 35 to 55 in good health and CMV-seronegative. Both conserved end residues are part of each CDR3. A D gene is named only where the DNA matches it firmly. A clone size is listed for some rows: how often the clone was seen (once, few, many), or a class if it is expanded.

J gene: TRBJ2-5
clone size: once
V gene: TRBV5-6
D gene: TRBD2
CDR3 protein: CASSLLGTSKETQYF
CDR3 DNA: TGTGCCAGCAGCTTGTTAGGGACTAGCAAAGAGACCCAGTACTTC

J gene: TRBJ2-2
clone size: .
V gene: TRBV7-2
D gene: .
CDR3 protein: CASSLHRVGTGELFF
CDR3 DNA: TGTGCCAGCAGTTTACACAGGGTGGGAACCGGGGAGCTGTTTTTT

J gene: TRBJ1-2
clone size: .
V gene: TRBV6-1
D gene: .
CDR3 protein: CASSEGGRYGYTF
CDR3 DNA: TGTGCCAGCAGTGAAGGGGGCCGCTATGGCTACACCTTC

J gene: TRBJ1-2
clone size: .
V gene: TRBV6-6
D gene: TRBD1
CDR3 protein: CASSYSKTGGGYGYTF
CDR3 DNA: TGTGCCAGCAGTTACTCTAAGACAGGGGGCGGGTATGGCTACACCTTC

J gene: TRBJ2-5
clone size: .
V gene: TRBV4-1
D gene: TRBD2
CDR3 protein: CASSQTSGGRETQYF
CDR3 DNA: TGCGCCAGCAGCCAGACTAGCGGGGGTCGGGAGACCCAGTACTTC

J gene: TRBJ2-1
clone size: .
V gene: TRBV28
D gene: .
CDR3 protein: CASSLRDTSYNEQFF
CDR3 DNA: TGTGCCAGCAGTTTGCGTGACACCTCCTACAATGAGCAGTTCTTC

J gene: TRBJ1-1
clone size: many
V gene: TRBV29-1
D gene: .
CDR3 protein: CSVEEGGGSVARTEAFF
CDR3 DNA: TGCAGCGTTGAAGAAGGTGGTGGTAGTGTGGCGAGGACTGAAGCTTTCTTT

J gene: TRBJ2-2
clone size: once
V gene: TRBV27
D gene: .
CDR3 protein: CASSFWNTGELFF
CDR3 DNA: TGTGCCAGCAGTTTCTGGAACACCGGGGAGCTGTTTTTT

J gene: TRBJ1-5
clone size: many
V gene: TRBV30
D gene: TRBD1
CDR3 protein: CAWSGGQGLGPQHF
CDR3 DNA: TGTGCCTGGAGTGGTGGACAGGGGCTAGGGCCCCAGCATTTT

J gene: TRBJ2-7
clone size: .
V gene: TRBV7-3
D gene: .
CDR3 protein: CASSLSRDYEQYF
CDR3 DNA: TGTGCCAGCAGCTTAAGCAGGGACTACGAGCAGTACTTC

J gene: TRBJ2-1
clone size: few
V gene: TRBV10-2
D gene: TRBD2
CDR3 protein: CASSARDYTLNNEQFF
CDR3 DNA: TGCGCCAGCAGCGCTAGGGACTACACACTGAACAATGAGCAGTTCTTC

J gene: TRBJ1-5
clone size: .
V gene: TRBV5-6
D gene: TRBD1
CDR3 protein: CASSSETGGEPQHF
CDR3 DNA: TGTGCCAGCAGCTCCGAGACAGGGGGTGAGCCCCAGCATTTT

J gene: TRBJ2-1
clone size: .
V gene: TRBV27
D gene: .
CDR3 protein: CASSQTAYNEQFF
CDR3 DNA: TGTGCCAGCAGCCAAACAGCCTACAATGAGCAGTTCTTC

J gene: TRBJ1-5
clone size: .
V gene: TRBV2
D gene: .
CDR3 protein: CASSGGGGNQPQHF
CDR3 DNA: TGTGCCAGCAGTGGGGGGGGAGGGAATCAGCCCCAGCATTTT

J gene: TRBJ1-2
clone size: .
V gene: TRBV15
D gene: TRBD1
CDR3 protein: CATSRGGQGDRNGYTF
CDR3 DNA: TGTGCCACCAGCAGGGGCGGACAGGGGGATAGGAATGGCTACACCTTC

J gene: TRBJ2-7
clone size: .
V gene: TRBV2
D gene: .
CDR3 protein: CASSEASVGAGRSYEQYF
CDR3 DNA: TGTGCCAGCAGTGAAGCGAGTGTGGGGGCAGGGCGTTCCTACGAGCAGTACTTC

J gene: TRBJ2-1
clone size: .
V gene: TRBV5-5
D gene: TRBD1
CDR3 protein: CASSIRQGATSNEQFF
CDR3 DNA: TGTGCCAGCAGCATAAGACAGGGGGCGACGTCTAATGAGCAGTTCTTC

J gene: TRBJ2-1
clone size: .
V gene: TRBV7-9
D gene: .
CDR3 protein: CASSPRQSSYNEQFF
CDR3 DNA: TGTGCCAGCAGCCCCCGACAGAGCTCCTACAATGAGCAGTTCTTC

J gene: TRBJ2-3
clone size: .
V gene: TRBV7-9
D gene: .
CDR3 protein: CASSGGGDASTQYF
CDR3 DNA: TGTGCCAGCAGTGGGGGGGGCGACGCGAGTACGCAGTATTTT

J gene: TRBJ1-2
clone size: .
V gene: TRBV6-5
D gene: TRBD1
CDR3 protein: CASSAGGDYGYTF
CDR3 DNA: TGTGCCAGCAGCGCAGGGGGCGACTATGGCTACACCTTC

J gene: TRBJ2-3
clone size: .
V gene: TRBV6-1
D gene: .
CDR3 protein: CASSEIRWGERTQYF
CDR3 DNA: TGTGCCAGCAGTGAAATAAGGTGGGGGGAAAGGACGCAGTATTTT

J gene: TRBJ1-3
clone size: .
V gene: TRBV4-1
D gene: TRBD1
CDR3 protein: CASSQADRVSSGNTIYF
CDR3 DNA: TGCGCCAGCAGCCAAGCGGACAGGGTGAGCTCTGGAAACACCATATATTTT

J gene: TRBJ1-2
clone size: .
V gene: TRBV6-1
D gene: .
CDR3 protein: CASSALLLGYTF
CDR3 DNA: TGTGCCAGCAGCGCTCTTCTCCTAGGCTACACCTTC

J gene: TRBJ1-1
clone size: .
V gene: TRBV19
D gene: TRBD1
CDR3 protein: CASSIRGTEAFF
CDR3 DNA: TGTGCCAGTAGTATCAGGGGGACTGAAGCTTTCTTT

J gene: TRBJ1-2
clone size: once
V gene: TRBV5-1
D gene: TRBD1
CDR3 protein: CASSSRTGKGPSIDGYTF
CDR3 DNA: TGCGCCAGCAGCTCCAGGACAGGGAAGGGGCCTAGTATCGATGGCTACACCTTC

J gene: TRBJ1-1
clone size: .
V gene: TRBV25-1
D gene: TRBD1
CDR3 protein: CASSGIQGASTEAFF
CDR3 DNA: TGTGCCAGCAGTGGAATACAGGGGGCTAGCACTGAAGCTTTCTTT

J gene: TRBJ2-7
clone size: .
V gene: TRBV6-1
D gene: .
CDR3 protein: CATADSSYEQYF
CDR3 DNA: TGTGCCACCGCGGACAGCTCCTACGAGCAGTACTTC

J gene: TRBJ2-7
clone size: .
V gene: TRBV2
D gene: TRBD1
CDR3 protein: CANRRDRNSYEQYF
CDR3 DNA: TGTGCCAATCGCCGGGACAGAAATTCCTACGAGCAGTACTTC